This T cell receptor (beta chain) was recovered during a study of early T cells in non-severe SARS-CoV-2 infection. CDR1 SGHVS and CDR2 FNYEAQ come from the germline V gene. The CDR3 contains 12 residues. The ends were cut back, 2 bases at V and 8 bases at J, with 4 bases in the middle. TCRdb itself ran the 5' RACE reads through MiXCR, one entry per CDR3 protein. The sample consists of 45,000 to 65,000 distinct CDR3 sequences, 11% of them appearing once. The sequence came from an adult who was a healthcare worker with PCR-confirmed SARS-CoV-2 infection or an uninfected control (not recorded which). The chain carries TRBV7-6 and TRBJ1-6; the D is unclear. The sequenced material came from whole blood. DNA of the CDR3: TGTGCCAGCAGCTTATGGGATTCACCCCTCCACTTT. Amino acid sequence: CASSLWDSPLHF.